Sequencing of this T cell receptor (beta chain) was carried out in a study of blood T cells in healthy people across ages. The authors ran a second PCR of about 7 to 11 cycles using a sample-barcoded 5' primer and a J-beta primer mix. MiXCR was run by TCRdb on the 5' RACE reads, yielding one entry per CDR3 protein. The sample includes 980,000 or so distinct CDR3 sequences, about 44% of them seen just once. Each sample gave at least 7 million isolated PBMCs. The CDR3 spans 13 residues. The V gene lost 5 bases and the J gene lost 6 bases, with 12 bases spanning the gap. CDR1 and CDR2 (germline): SGHTA, FQGTGA. A remark on this clonotype: Its antigen is currently unknown.

General study findings and limits: Lack of knowledge of donor CMV status possibly confounded expanded clonotype changes. Age brought a roughly linear fall in TCR beta diversity measured per million T cells.

The chain combines TRBV7-3 with TRBJ2-3; no clear D gene. Sequences were obtained from blood. This receptor was identified in a man aged 25-40 years in good health. The DNA for the CDR3 is TGTGCCAGCAGCGTATCCAGTGAGGATACGCAGTATTTT. Its translation is CASSVSSEDTQYF.